Presented here are 31 T cell receptor beta chains from one specimen sequenced in a study of T cell responses to AZD1222 COVID-19 vaccine. The repertoire was sequenced with immunoSEQ multiplex PCR; TCRdb's copy has only in-frame clones and lacks some. The sample includes about 170,000 clones, 90% of them seen just once. The sequences come from peripheral blood, collected on day 0 of AZD1222 vaccination. Receptor source: an adult in good health.

The chain employs TRBV27 and TRBJ1-1; no definite D call. Germline values: CDR1 MNHEY, CDR2 SMNVEV (reference sequence). This CDR3 has 16 residues. Trimming left V 2 bases short and J 3 bases short, with 16 bases between. The CDR3 coding sequence is TGTGCCAGCAGTTTACGGGCCACCCCGAGGGACACTGAAGCTTTCTTT. It yields the protein CASSLRATPRDTEAFF.

CDR3 DNA sequence: TGTGCCAGCAGTTTAAAGGGGGGGTTTCAGCCCCAGCATTTT. Protein product: CASSLKGGFQPQHF. The chain links TRBV27 to TRBJ1-5, with a tentative D call TRBD1 (6 bases). Germline lookup yields CDR1 MNHEY and CDR2 SMNVEV (reference sequence). V was clipped by 2 bases and J by 6 bases, with 11 bases between them. The CDR3 is 14 amino acids.

The CDR3 is CTLGGAREQFF. CDR3 bases: TGCACCCTGGGGGGGGCGCGTGAGCAGTTCTTC. V gene TRBV29-1 combines with J gene TRBJ2-1; tentatively, D is TRBD2 (7 bases). Germline loops: CDR1 SQVTM, CDR2 ANQGSEA. This CDR3 region has 11 residues.

The CDR3 DNA reads as TGTGCCAGCAAGCAAGGGGGAGGTCCCTATGGCTACACCTTC. Translated: CASKQGGGPYGYTF. The V gene is TRBV2, the J gene TRBJ1-2, with D perhaps TRBD1 (6 bases). CDR1 and CDR2 (germline): SNHLY, FYNNEI. Trimming left V 7 bases short and J 4 bases short, with 16 bases between. There are 14 residues in the CDR3.

The chain recombines TRBV24-1 with TRBJ2-1; D remains unclear. V was clipped by 0 bases and J by 0 bases, with 2 bases between them. The germline gives CDR1 KGHDR, CDR2 SFDVKD. CDR3 length equals 14 residues. CDR3 sequence (DNA): TGTGCCACCAGTGATTTGAGCTCCTACAATGAGCAGTTCTTC. It is translated as CATSDLSSYNEQFF.

This clone was counted between two and nine times. This sequence joins TRBV6-1 and TRBJ2-7; possibly TRBD1 or TRBD2 for D (5 bases each). This CDR3 is 15 amino acids long. Trimming stripped 3 bases from V and 0 bases from J, with 12 bases between. Germline V gives CDR1 MNHNS, CDR2 SASEGT. The CDR3 DNA reads TGTGCCAGCAGTGAGTCAGCAGGGAGCTCCTACGAGCAGTACTTC. Its translation: CASSESAGSSYEQYF.

This clone occurred a few times. The DNA of the CDR3 is TGTGCCAGCAGCTTAGAGAAAGCTTTCTTT. It translates to CASSLEKAFF. The genes are TRBV7-9 and TRBJ1-1; D uncertain. This CDR3 has 10 residues. Trimming left V 1 base short and J 9 bases short, with 3 bases between. CDR1 and CDR2 (germline): SEHNR, FQNEAQ (reference sequence).

This rearrangement joins TRBV18 to TRBJ1-6; 9 bases agree with TRBD1. CDR1 and CDR2 from the germline V gene are KGHSH and LQKENI. V lost 0 bases, J lost 8 bases, and 2 bases stayed unmatched. This CDR3 has 15 residues. CDR3 protein: CASSPPGQGDSPLHF. Written as DNA, the CDR3 is TGTGCCAGCTCACCACCGGGACAGGGCGATTCACCCCTCCACTTT.

The table lists this clone with a count of one. The V and J genes are TRBV3-1 (or the pseudogene TRBV3-2) and TRBJ2-2; 9 bases fit TRBD2. J was trimmed by 9 bases and V by 7 bases; bases with no gene match: 6. Germline V gene sequence: CDR1 LGHDT, CDR2 YNNKEL (reference sequence). This CDR3 comprises 13 residues. The CDR3 here is CASTVRGGRELFF. Written as DNA, the CDR3 is TGTGCCAGCACTGTGCGGGGGGGCCGGGAGCTGTTTTTT.

The CDR3 reads CASSASGGNTEAFF. CDR3 nucleotide sequence: TGTGCCAGCAGTGCCTCAGGGGGAAACACTGAAGCTTTCTTT. The rearrangement links TRBV6-2 or TRBV6-3 to TRBJ1-1; 7 bases match TRBD1. Per the germline V gene, CDR1 is MNHEY and CDR2 is SVGEGT. V dropped 5 bases and J dropped 2; count of bases not matched to a gene: 5. CDR3 length equals 14 residues.

This clone was counted a single time. This chain uses TRBV27 with TRBJ1-6; TRBD1 agrees at 9 bases. The germline V gene has CDR1 MNHEY and CDR2 SMNVEV (reference sequence). The V segment lost 0 bases and the J segment 9 bases; nucleotides outside the gene matches: 9. CDR3 size: 17 residues. DNA for the CDR3: TGTGCCAGCAGTTTATCGGGAATTGGGGGACAGGGTTCACCCCTCCACTTT. This gives the protein CASSLSGIGGQGSPLHF.

This CDR3 reads CASSYRGEQFF. The CDR3 region has the DNA TGTGCCAGCAGTTATAGGGGTGAGCAGTTCTTC. The chain uses TRBV28 and TRBJ2-1; a weak D match, TRBD1 (5 bases). Trimming pared 4 bases from V and 9 bases from J, leaving 7 bases between. Germline V gene lookup returns CDR1 MDHEN and CDR2 SYDVKM. CDR3 length equals 11 residues.

J is TRBJ1-4 and V is TRBV5-6; 9 bases line up with TRBD1. The germline V gene has CDR1 SGHDT and CDR2 YYEEEE. The CDR3 has 16 residues. V shed 4 bases and J 8 bases; nucleotides not matched to a gene: 12. CDR3 region: CASSLSGTGSWEKLFF. The CDR3 bases are TGTGCCAGCAGCCTGTCTGGGACAGGGAGTTGGGAAAAACTGTTTTTT.

This clone has just one count. The J gene is TRBJ1-1, the V gene TRBV4-2; D unresolved. The V end was cut by 4 bases, the J end by 1 base, with 10 bases between. This CDR3 has 14 amino acids. Germline V CDR1 and CDR2: LGHNA, YNFKEQ. The CDR3 DNA reads as TGTGCCAGCAGCCTGGGCGGACCGAACACTGAAGCTTTCTTT. Translation gives CASSLGGPNTEAFF.

The chain uses TRBV25-1 and TRBJ1-2; D is perhaps TRBD1 (5 bases). The V end was cut by 3 bases, the J end by 4 bases, with 9 bases between. This CDR3 spans 13 amino acids. Germline lookup yields CDR1 MGHDK and CDR2 SYGVNS. The CDR3 spells CASSDGRAYGYTF. The CDR3 nucleotides are TGTGCCAGCAGTGACGGCAGGGCCTATGGCTACACCTTC.

The chain carries TRBV29-1 and TRBJ1-2; 7 bases line up with TRBD1. Germline V gives CDR1 SQVTM, CDR2 ANQGSEA. The CDR3 extends over 17 amino acids. With 2 bases clipped from V and 1 base from J, the junction kept 13 bases outside the gene matches. CDR3 nucleotides: TGCAGCGTTGAAACCTACGACAGGGATCGATTTAACTATGGCTACACCTTC. It specifies CSVETYDRDRFNYGYTF.

This clone is a singleton in its sample. The chain employs TRBV6-5 and TRBJ1-6; no definite D call. The CDR3 has 14 residues. The ends were cut back, 2 bases at V and 7 bases at J, with 9 bases in the middle. CDR1 and CDR2 (germline): MNHEY, SVGAGI. Here the CDR3 DNA reads TGTGCCAGCAGTTACGGGCGAAAGAATTCACCCCTCCACTTT. It yields the protein CASSYGRKNSPLHF.

This sequence joins TRBV7-9 and TRBJ1-1, with a possible D match to TRBD1 (6 bases). V lost 5 bases and J 4 bases, leaving 20 bases between the germline ends. CDR3 length equals 16 residues. Per germline, CDR1 SEHNR and CDR2 FQNEAQ (reference sequence). CDR3 in amino acids: CASSARGVAGSTEAFF. The CDR3 DNA follows: TGTGCCAGCAGCGCGAGGGGGGTTGCTGGGAGCACTGAAGCTTTCTTT. Full variable domain (missing parts from reference TRBV7-9 and TRBJ1-1): DTGVSQNPRHKITKRGQNVTFRCDPISEHNRLYWYRQTLGQGPEFLTYFQNEAQLEKSRLLSDRFSAERPKGSFSTLEIQRTEQGDSAMYLCASSARGVAGSTEAFFGQGTRLTVV.

The chain links TRBV5-3 to TRBJ2-3; 12 bases are a match to TRBD2. TRBV5-3 is labeled an ORF, and its function is uncertain. This CDR3 contains 18 residues. Unmatched junction bases numbered 7, after V lost 2 bases and J lost 0 bases. Written as DNA, the CDR3 is TGTGCCAGAAGCTTAGAGACTAGCGGGGGCCCTAGCACAGATACGCAGTATTTT. This encodes CARSLETSGGPSTDTQYF.

This clone has just a few counts. This chain links TRBV20-1 with TRBJ1-5; possible D gene TRBD1, 5 bases. Germline lookup yields CDR1 DFQATT and CDR2 SNEGSKA (reference sequence). Between the trimmed V and J ends, which lost 3 bases and 6 bases, there was a span of 27 bases. This CDR3 contains 18 residues. The CDR3 bases are TGCAGTGCTAGTATCCAGGGACGCGGGTCTAAGTTGGGTCAGCCCCAGCATTTT. Protein sequence: CSASIQGRGSKLGQPQHF.

The rearrangement joins TRBV5-1 to TRBJ1-2; D is unresolved. Trimming shortened V by 0 bases and J by 4 bases, and 13 bases separated the two germline ends. The CDR3 runs to 15 residues. In germline, CDR1 is SGHRS, CDR2 YFSETQ. The CDR3 protein is CASSLDPLGAYGYTF. The CDR3 DNA reads as TGCGCCAGCAGCTTGGATCCTTTGGGTGCCTATGGCTACACCTTC.

The chain carries TRBV6-1 and TRBJ1-6, with D maybe TRBD1 (5 bases). Looked up from germline, CDR1 is MNHNS and CDR2 is SASEGT. CDR3 length: 19 amino acids. Between the trimmed V and J ends, which lost 0 bases and 9 bases, there was a span of 24 bases. The CDR3 region is CASSEAPSRGRVSGSPLHF. Here the CDR3 DNA reads TGTGCCAGCAGTGAAGCTCCGTCAAGGGGCAGGGTTTCGGGTTCACCCCTCCACTTT.

The rearrangement uses TRBV7-2 and TRBJ1-2; D gene uncertain. This CDR3 region has 16 residues. Trimming left V 7 bases short and J 0 bases short, with 18 bases between. The germline V gene has CDR1 SGHTA and CDR2 FQGNSA. The chain's CDR3 is CASTPAGGVSNYGYTF. As DNA, the CDR3 is TGTGCCAGCACCCCGGCAGGTGGGGTTTCTAACTATGGCTACACCTTC.

This rearrangement joins TRBV9 to TRBJ1-2; perhaps TRBD1 as D (5 bases). The CDR3 consists of 14 residues. The germline gives CDR1 SGDLS, CDR2 YYNGEE. V was pared by 3 bases and J by 1 base, with 10 bases between. CDR3 DNA sequence: TGTGCCAGCAGCGGAGAGACAGTTAACTATGGCTACACCTTC. Protein sequence: CASSGETVNYGYTF.

This chain connects TRBV11-2 to TRBJ2-2; 14 positions match TRBD2. Germline V CDR1 and CDR2: SGHAT, FQNNGV. V gave up 1 base and J gave up 4 bases; unmatched junction bases: 8. This CDR3 comprises 19 residues. CDR3 amino acids: CASSLGRTSGGPGTGELFF. In nucleotides, the CDR3 is TGTGCCAGCAGCTTAGGTCGGACTAGCGGGGGGCCGGGCACCGGGGAGCTGTTTTTT. Complete variable domain (other parts from reference TRBV11-2 and TRBJ2-2): EAGVAQSPRYKIIEKRQSVAFWCNPISGHATLYWYQQILGQGPKLLIQFQNNGVVDDSQLPKDRFSAERLKGVDSTLKIQPAKLEDSAVYLCASSLGRTSGGPGTGELFFGEGSRLTVL.

V and J are TRBV7-6 and TRBJ1-2; tentative D call: TRBD1 (5 bases). Trimming left V 1 base short and J 8 bases short, with 8 bases between. The CDR3 consists of 12 residues. Germline CDR1 reads SGHVS; CDR2 reads FNYEAQ. CDR3 residues: CASSLEGLGYTF. In nucleotides, the CDR3 is TGTGCCAGCAGCTTAGAGGGGCTCGGCTACACCTTC.

The chain is built from TRBV5-6 and TRBJ1-3; D might be TRBD1 (6 bases). Germline V gives CDR1 SGHDT, CDR2 YYEEEE. This CDR3 comprises 15 residues. The germline V and J ends were trimmed by 5 bases and 0 bases, with 12 bases remaining between them. For the CDR3, the DNA is TGTGCCAGCAGGGAGGCAGGGGCCTCTGGAAACACCATATATTTT. It encodes CASREAGASGNTIYF.

The chain couples TRBV24-1 to TRBJ2-3; 8 bases fit TRBD1. Germline V gene data show CDR1 as KGHDR and CDR2 as SFDVKD. The CDR3 runs 14 residues. V lost 9 bases to trimming and J lost 5 bases; unmatched junction nucleotides: 9. The CDR3 nucleotides are TGTGCCACCGAAGAGACAGGGGCGGAAGATACGCAGTATTTT. It translates to CATEETGAEDTQYF.

The chain has TRBV6-4 and TRBJ1-1; 8 bases are shared with TRBD1. The trim removed 6 bases at V and 7 bases at J, leaving 4 bases unmatched. Germline CDR1 and CDR2: MRHNA and SNTAGT. The CDR3 totals 12 residues. The CDR3 sequence is CASREGTGEAFF. CDR3 in DNA: TGTGCCAGCAGGGAGGGGACAGGTGAAGCTTTCTTT.

The V gene is TRBV7-3, the J gene TRBJ2-3; 9 nucleotides agree with TRBD2. J lost 0 bases, V lost 5 bases, and 3 bases had no gene match. In germline, CDR1 is SGHTA, CDR2 FQGTGA. The CDR3 loop spans 15 amino acids. CDR3 amino acids: CASSGSGGSTDTQYF. In nucleotides, the CDR3 is TGTGCCAGCAGCGGTAGCGGGGGAAGCACAGATACGCAGTATTTT.

The genes are TRBV11-2 and TRBJ1-2; D gene uncertain. Germline V CDR1 and CDR2: SGHAT, FQNNGV. V shed 0 bases and J shed 0 bases, with 11 bases lying between them. This CDR3 region has 16 residues. The CDR3 protein is CASSLEQAGANYGYTF. As DNA, the CDR3 is TGTGCCAGCAGCTTAGAGCAGGCCGGAGCTAACTATGGCTACACCTTC.